These T cell receptor beta chains were read from a single sample in a study of cytomegalovirus exposure and HLA in healthy donors. The method was immunoSEQ multiplex PCR; TCRdb's version includes in-frame clones alone and lacks a portion of them. The sample consists of about 100,000 clones, 76% of them appearing once. Source material: PBMCs. The receptors derive from a woman in her forties or fifties in good health and CMV-seropositive. Each CDR3 is given with its conserved first and last residue. The D gene is left open where the match is weak. The listing skips clone size in some rows; elsewhere it reads once, few, many or a size class.

TGTGCCAGCAGTGGACAGACCTACGAGCAGTACTTC	CASSGQTYEQYF	.	.	12	TRBJ2-7	TRBV6-1
TGTGCCAGCTTGAGGGAGGCAGATACGCAGTATTTT	CASLREADTQYF	.	.	12	TRBJ2-3	TRBV27
TGTGCCAGTGGGACAGGGTCCTACGAGCAGTACTTC	CASGTGSYEQYF	TRBD1	.	12	TRBJ2-7	TRBV19
TGTGCCACCAGCGCTCGGACAGGGGTGAATTCACCCCTCCACTTT	CATSARTGVNSPLHF	TRBD1	.	15	TRBJ1-6	TRBV15
TGTGCCAGCAGCGAGTCCGGGACACTGAACACTGAAGCTTTCTTT	CASSESGTLNTEAFF	.	.	15	TRBJ1-1	TRBV9
TGTGCCACCAGCCGATACAAGGATCCGGCGGGTGAGCAGTTCTTC	CATSRYKDPAGEQFF	.	few	15	TRBJ2-1	TRBV15
TGTGCCAGCAGTTTTCAGGGGGCTATGAACACTGAAGCTTTCTTT	CASSFQGAMNTEAFF	TRBD1	.	15	TRBJ1-1	TRBV27
TGTGCCAGCAGCGTAGCTCCTAGCGGGGGGGCAGATACGCAGTATTTT	CASSVAPSGGADTQYF	TRBD2	.	16	TRBJ2-3	TRBV9
TGCGCCACGACAGGGGGTGGGAGTTGGCATACTGAAGCTTTCTTT	CATTGGGSWHTEAFF	TRBD1	.	15	TRBJ1-1	TRBV5-1
TGTGCCAGCAGTCCCTCATTCTCGCCTAGGGATACGCAGTATTTT	CASSPSFSPRDTQYF	.	.	15	TRBJ2-3	TRBV27
TGTGCCACCAGCAAGATAAAGAGGGACACTTATCAGCCCCAGCATTTT	CATSKIKRDTYQPQHF	.	.	16	TRBJ1-5	TRBV15
TGTGCCAGCAGCAGGACAGGGGTGAACACTGAAGCTTTCTTT	CASSRTGVNTEAFF	TRBD1	.	14	TRBJ1-1	TRBV6-5
TGCAGCGTTGGACAGGGAGGTGTAATCGGCTACACCTTC	CSVGQGGVIGYTF	TRBD1	once	13	TRBJ1-2	TRBV29-1
TGTGCCAGCAGTTTCGGCACTGAAGCTTTCTTT	CASSFGTEAFF	.	few	11	TRBJ1-1	TRBV7-9
TGTGCCAGCAGCTTAGCGGTAGGGGGAGCTGAAGCTTTCTTT	CASSLAVGGAEAFF	.	.	14	TRBJ1-1	TRBV7-9
TGTGCCAGCAGCGATGACACCACCCAAACGGTGGCCAAAAACATTCAGTACTTC	CASSDDTTQTVAKNIQYF	.	.	18	TRBJ2-4	TRBV7-8
TGTGCCAGCAGTGAAGCGCTTCCGGGCTATCTAGGGGGATACGAGCAGTACTTC	CASSEALPGYLGGYEQYF	.	.	18	TRBJ2-7	TRBV6-1
TGTGCCAGCCTCCGGGACAGCCTAGGCAATCAGCCCCAGCATTTT	CASLRDSLGNQPQHF	TRBD1	.	15	TRBJ1-5	TRBV2